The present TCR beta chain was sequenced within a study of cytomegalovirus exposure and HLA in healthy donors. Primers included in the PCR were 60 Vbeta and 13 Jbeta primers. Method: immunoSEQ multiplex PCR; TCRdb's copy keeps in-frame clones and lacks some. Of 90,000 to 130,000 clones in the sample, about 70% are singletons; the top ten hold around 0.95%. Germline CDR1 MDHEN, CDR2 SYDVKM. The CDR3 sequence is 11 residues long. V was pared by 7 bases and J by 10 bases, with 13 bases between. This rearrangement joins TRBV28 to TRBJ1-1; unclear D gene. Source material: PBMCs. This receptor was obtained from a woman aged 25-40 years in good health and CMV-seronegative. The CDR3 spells CASTSVGRAFF. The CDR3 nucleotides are TGTGCCAGCACTTCCGTGGGGAGAGCTTTCTTT.